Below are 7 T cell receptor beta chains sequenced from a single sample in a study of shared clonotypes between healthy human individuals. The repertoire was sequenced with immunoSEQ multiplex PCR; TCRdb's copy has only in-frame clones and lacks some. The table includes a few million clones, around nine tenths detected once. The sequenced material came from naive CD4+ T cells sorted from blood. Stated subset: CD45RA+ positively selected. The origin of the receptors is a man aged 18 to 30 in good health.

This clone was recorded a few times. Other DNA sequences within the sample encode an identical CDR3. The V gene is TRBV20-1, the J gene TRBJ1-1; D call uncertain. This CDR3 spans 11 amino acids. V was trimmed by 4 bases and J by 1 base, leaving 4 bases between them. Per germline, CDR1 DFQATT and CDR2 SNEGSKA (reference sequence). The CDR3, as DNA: TGCAGTGCTACACGGAACACTGAAGCTTTCTTT. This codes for CSATRNTEAFF.

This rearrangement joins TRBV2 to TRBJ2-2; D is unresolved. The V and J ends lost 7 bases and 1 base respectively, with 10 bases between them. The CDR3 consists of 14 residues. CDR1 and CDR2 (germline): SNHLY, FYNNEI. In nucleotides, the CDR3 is TGTGCCAGCAACCAGGAAATGAACACCGGGGAGCTGTTTTTT. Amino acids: CASNQEMNTGELFF.

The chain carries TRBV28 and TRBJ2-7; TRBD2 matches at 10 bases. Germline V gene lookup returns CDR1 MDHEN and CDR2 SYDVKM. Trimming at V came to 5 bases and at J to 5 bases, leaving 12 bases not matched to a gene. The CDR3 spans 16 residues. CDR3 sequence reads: CASSRPSSGRPHEQYF. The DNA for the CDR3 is TGTGCCAGCAGTCGACCCTCTAGCGGGAGACCTCACGAGCAGTACTTC.

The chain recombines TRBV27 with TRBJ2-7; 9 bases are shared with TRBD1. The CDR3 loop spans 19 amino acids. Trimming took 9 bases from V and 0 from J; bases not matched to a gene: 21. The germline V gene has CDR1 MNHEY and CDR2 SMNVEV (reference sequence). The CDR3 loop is CASYRGGTGRSPHSYEQYF. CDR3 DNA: TGTGCCAGTTACCGGGGAGGGACAGGGAGATCCCCCCACTCCTACGAGCAGTACTTC.

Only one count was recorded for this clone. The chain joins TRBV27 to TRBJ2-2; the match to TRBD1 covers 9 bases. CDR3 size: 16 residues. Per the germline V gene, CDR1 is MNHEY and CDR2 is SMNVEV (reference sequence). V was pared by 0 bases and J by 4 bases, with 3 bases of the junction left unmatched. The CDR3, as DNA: TGTGCCAGCAGTTTATCTCGGGACAGGGTCACCGGGGAGCTGTTTTTT. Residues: CASSLSRDRVTGELFF.

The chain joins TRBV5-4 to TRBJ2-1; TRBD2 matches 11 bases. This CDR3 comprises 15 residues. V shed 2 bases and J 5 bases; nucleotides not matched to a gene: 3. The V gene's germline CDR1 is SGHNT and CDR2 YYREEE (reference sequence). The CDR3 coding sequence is TGTGCCAGCAGCTTTATAGCGGGGGGGAACAATGAGCAGTTCTTC. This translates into CASSFIAGGNNEQFF.

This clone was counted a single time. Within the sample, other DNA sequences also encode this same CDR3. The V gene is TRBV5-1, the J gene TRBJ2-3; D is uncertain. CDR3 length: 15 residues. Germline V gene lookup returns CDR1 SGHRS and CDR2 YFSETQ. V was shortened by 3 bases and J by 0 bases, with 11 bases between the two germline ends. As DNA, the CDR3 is TGCGCCAGCAGCTCGGGCAGCAGTAGCACAGATACGCAGTATTTT. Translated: CASSSGSSSTDTQYF.